This T cell receptor beta chain was identified during a study of shared clonotypes between healthy human individuals. The repertoire was sequenced with immunoSEQ multiplex PCR; TCRdb's copy has only in-frame clones and lacks some. Of roughly 2.2 million clones listed, about 90% are singletons. The sequencing input was naive CD4+ T cells from PBMCs. Subset indicated: CD45RA+ positively selected. The clonotype originates from a man aged 18 to 29 in good health. Some clones in this sample may be carry-over from other donors' samples.

CDR3 residues: CASSTSGHSYEQYF. CDR3 in DNA: TGTGCCAGCAGCACTAGCGGCCACTCCTACGAGCAGTACTTC. The rearrangement links TRBV21-1 to TRBJ2-7; TRBD2 reflects the table's D call only, with no check against the DNA. TRBV21-1 is marked as a pseudogene. The CDR3 length is 14 residues.